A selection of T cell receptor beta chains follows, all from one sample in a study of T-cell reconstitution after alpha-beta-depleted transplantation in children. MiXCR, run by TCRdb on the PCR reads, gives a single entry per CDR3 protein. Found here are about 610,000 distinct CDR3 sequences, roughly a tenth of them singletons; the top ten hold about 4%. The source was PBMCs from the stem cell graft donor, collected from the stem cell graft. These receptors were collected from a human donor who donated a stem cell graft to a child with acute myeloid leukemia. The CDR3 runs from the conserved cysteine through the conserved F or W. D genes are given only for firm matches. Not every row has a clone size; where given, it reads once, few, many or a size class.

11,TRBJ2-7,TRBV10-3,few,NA,CAISASYEQYF,TGTGCCATCAGTGCTTCCTACGAGCAGTACTTC
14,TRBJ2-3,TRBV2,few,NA,CASSYRVGTDTQYF,TGTGCCAGCAGTTACAGGGTGGGCACAGATACGCAGTATTTT
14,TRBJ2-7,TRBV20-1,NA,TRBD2,CSADSGRAPYEQYF,TGCAGTGCTGACAGCGGGAGGGCCCCCTACGAGCAGTACTTC
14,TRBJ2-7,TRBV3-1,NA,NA,CASSQFKGGYEQYF,TGTGCCAGCAGCCAGTTCAAAGGAGGCTACGAGCAGTACTTC
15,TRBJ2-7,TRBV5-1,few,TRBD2,CASKRLAGGTDEQYF,TGCGCCAGCAAGAGGCTAGCGGGAGGTACCGACGAGCAGTACTTC
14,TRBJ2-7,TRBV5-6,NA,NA,CASSSGFSSYEQYF,TGTGCCAGCAGCTCAGGGTTCAGCTCCTACGAGCAGTACTTC
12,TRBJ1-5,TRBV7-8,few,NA,CASSLEVGSQHF,TGTGCCAGCAGCTTAGAAGTGGGAAGCCAGCATTTT
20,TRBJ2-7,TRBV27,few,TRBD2,CASSPPRTSGIRDFSYEQYF,TGTGCCAGCAGTCCCCCCCGGACTAGCGGGATAAGGGACTTCTCCTACGAGCAGTACTTC
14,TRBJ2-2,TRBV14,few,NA,CASSQVSATGELFF,TGTGCCAGCAGCCAAGTTTCAGCCACCGGGGAGCTGTTTTTT
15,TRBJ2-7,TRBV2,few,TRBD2,CASNLLAGVRNEQYF,TGTGCCAGCAACTTGCTAGCGGGAGTACGCAACGAGCAGTACTTC
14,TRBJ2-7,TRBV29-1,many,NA,CSVSTRLDSYEQYF,TGCAGCGTTTCTACTCGACTAGATTCTTACGAGCAGTACTTC
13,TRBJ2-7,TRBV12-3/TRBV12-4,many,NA,CASSFVSSYEQYF,TGTGCCAGCAGTTTCGTCAGCTCCTACGAGCAGTACTTC
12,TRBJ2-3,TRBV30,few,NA,CAWSPSSDTQYF,TGTGCCTGGAGTCCCTCATCAGATACGCAGTATTTT
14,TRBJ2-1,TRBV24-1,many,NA,CATSDRSSYNEQFF,TGTGCCACCAGTGATCGGAGCTCCTACAATGAGCAGTTCTTC
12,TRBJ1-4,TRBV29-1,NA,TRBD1,CSVGTGVEKLFF,TGCAGCGTGGGGACAGGAGTTGAAAAACTGTTTTTT
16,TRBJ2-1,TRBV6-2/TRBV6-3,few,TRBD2,CASSYLGLAGGNEQFF,TGTGCCAGCAGTTACCTGGGACTAGCGGGAGGAAATGAGCAGTTCTTC
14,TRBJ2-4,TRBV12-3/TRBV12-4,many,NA,CASRASVTKNIQYF,TGTGCCAGCCGTGCGAGCGTGACCAAAAACATTCAGTACTTC
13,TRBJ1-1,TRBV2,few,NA,CASSTQRGTEAFF,TGTGCCAGCAGCACACAGCGGGGTACTGAAGCTTTCTTT
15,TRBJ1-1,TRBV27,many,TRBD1,CASSLDRRKNTEAFF,TGTGCCAGCAGTTTGGACAGGAGGAAGAACACTGAAGCTTTCTTT
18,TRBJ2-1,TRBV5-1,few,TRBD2,CASRTSGSPANSYNEQFF,TGCGCCAGCAGGACTAGCGGGAGCCCGGCGAACTCCTACAATGAGCAGTTCTTC
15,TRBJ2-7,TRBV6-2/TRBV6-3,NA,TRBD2,CASSYSLAVSYEQYF,TGTGCCAGCAGTTACTCACTAGCGGTCTCCTACGAGCAGTACTTC
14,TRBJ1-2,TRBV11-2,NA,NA,CASSVTGDGYGYTF,TGTGCCAGCAGCGTGACAGGCGATGGCTATGGCTACACCTTC
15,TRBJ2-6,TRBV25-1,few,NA,CASSERDSGANVLTF,TGTGCCAGCAGTGAACGTGACTCTGGGGCCAACGTCCTGACTTTC
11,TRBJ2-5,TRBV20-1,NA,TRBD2,CSASRAWEGYF,TGCAGTGCTAGCCGCGCCTGGGAGGGGTACTTC
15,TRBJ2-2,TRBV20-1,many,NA,CSARDPGALTGELFF,TGCAGTGCTAGAGACCCAGGGGCCTTAACCGGGGAGCTGTTTTTT
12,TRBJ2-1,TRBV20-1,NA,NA,CSAKSLHNEQFF,TGCAGTGCTAAGAGTCTTCACAATGAGCAGTTCTTC